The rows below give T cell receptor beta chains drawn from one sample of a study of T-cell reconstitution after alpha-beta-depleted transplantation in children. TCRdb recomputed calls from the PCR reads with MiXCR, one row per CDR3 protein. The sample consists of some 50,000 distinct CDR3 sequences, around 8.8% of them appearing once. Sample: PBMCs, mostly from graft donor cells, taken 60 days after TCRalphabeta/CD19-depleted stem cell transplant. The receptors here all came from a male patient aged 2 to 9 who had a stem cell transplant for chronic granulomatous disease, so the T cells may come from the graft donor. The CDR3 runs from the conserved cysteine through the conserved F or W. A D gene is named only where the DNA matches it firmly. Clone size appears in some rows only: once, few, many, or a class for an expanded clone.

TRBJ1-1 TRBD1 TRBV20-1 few TGCAGTGCCAACGGACAGGGAAGGACTGAAGCTTTCTTT CSANGQGRTEAFF
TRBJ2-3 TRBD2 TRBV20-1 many TGCAGTGCTAGATCCCTGGGGCTAGCGGGATATCGGGCAGATACGCAGTATTTT CSARSLGLAGYRADTQYF
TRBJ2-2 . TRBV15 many TGTGCCACCAGCGAGGGGACCGGGGAGCTGTTTTTT CATSEGTGELFF
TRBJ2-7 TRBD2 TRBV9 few TGTGCCAGCAGCATCTCCGGGACTACCTACGAGCAGTACTTC CASSISGTTYEQYF
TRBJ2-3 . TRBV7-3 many TGTGCCAGCAGCCCGGCGCGGTCGCAGACAGATACGCAGTATTTT CASSPARSQTDTQYF
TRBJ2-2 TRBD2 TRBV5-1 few TGCGCCAGCAGCTTGGCACTAGCGGGCCACGGGGAGCTGTTTTTT CASSLALAGHGELFF
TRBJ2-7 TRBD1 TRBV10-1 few TGCGCCAGCAGCCCCGGGACAGGGGGGTACGAGCAGTACTTC CASSPGTGGYEQYF
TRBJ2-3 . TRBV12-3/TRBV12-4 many TGTGCCAGCAGTACCAGCCCCAGCACAGATACGCAGTATTTT CASSTSPSTDTQYF
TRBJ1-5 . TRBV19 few TGTGCCAGTAGTATTCCCCTGCGGGGCAATCAGCCCCAGCATTTT CASSIPLRGNQPQHF
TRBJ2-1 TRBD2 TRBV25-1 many TGTGCCAGCAGGGGTCCGGGACTAGGGTACAATGAGCAGTTCTTC CASRGPGLGYNEQFF
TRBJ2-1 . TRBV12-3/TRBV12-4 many TGTGCCAGTCGAGATGGACAAACCTACAATGAGCAGTTCTTC CASRDGQTYNEQFF
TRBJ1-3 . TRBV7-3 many TGTGCCAGTTCTCGAGGATCTGGAAACACCATATATTTT CASSRGSGNTIYF
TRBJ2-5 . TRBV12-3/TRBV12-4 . TGTGCCAGCAGTTCACGGTCGTGGGAGACCCAGTACTTC CASSSRSWETQYF
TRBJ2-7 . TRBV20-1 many TGCAGTGCTAGACTTGATGGGCCCTACGAGCAGTACTTC CSARLDGPYEQYF
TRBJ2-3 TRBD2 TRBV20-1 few TGCAGTGCTAGAGGGTTGCGGGGGAGCACAGATACGCAGTATTTT CSARGLRGSTDTQYF
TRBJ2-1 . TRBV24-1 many TGTGCCACCAGTGATTACATAGGCGGAGGGTATAGCGAGCAGTTCTTC CATSDYIGGGYSEQFF
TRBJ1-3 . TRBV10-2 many TGCGCCAGCAGTGAGAATGGCGATTCTGGAAACACCATATATTTT CASSENGDSGNTIYF
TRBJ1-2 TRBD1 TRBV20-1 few TGCAGTGGCCAGGCCCCGGGACAGGCGATGGGTGGCTACACCTTC CSGQAPGQAMGGYTF
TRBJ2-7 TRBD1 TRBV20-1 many TGCAGTGCTGGCCGGGACAGGGGGTCCTACGAGCAGTACTTC CSAGRDRGSYEQYF
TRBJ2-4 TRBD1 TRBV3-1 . TGTGCCAGCAGCCAAGGTCACAGGGGGCTAGCCAAAAACATTCAGTACTTC CASSQGHRGLAKNIQYF
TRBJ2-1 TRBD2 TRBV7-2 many TGTGCCAGCAGCCCTACCGGACTAGCGGGAGTAAATGAGCAGTTCTTC CASSPTGLAGVNEQFF
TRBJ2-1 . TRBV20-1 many TGCAGTGCTAGAGGTCTCAGCACTGAGCAGTTCTTC CSARGLSTEQFF
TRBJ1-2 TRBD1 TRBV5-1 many TGCGCCAGCAGCTTGGCCGGGACAGGGGCTTCTAACTATGGCTACACCTTC CASSLAGTGASNYGYTF
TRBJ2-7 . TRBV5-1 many TGCGCCAGCAGCTTTGGGGGGCCAAGCTCCTACGAGCAGTACTTC CASSFGGPSSYEQYF
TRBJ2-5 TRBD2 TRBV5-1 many TGCGCCAGCAGCTTGTACCCCGGTGGACTAGCGGGAAAGGGGGAGACCCAGTACTTC CASSLYPGGLAGKGETQYF
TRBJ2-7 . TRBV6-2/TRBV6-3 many TGTGCCAGCAGTTACGAGGGAGAAGCCGACGAGCAGTACTTC CASSYEGEADEQYF
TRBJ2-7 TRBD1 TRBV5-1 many TGCGCCAGCAGCCCGATAGGACAGGTCTACGAGCAGTACTTC CASSPIGQVYEQYF
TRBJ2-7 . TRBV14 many TGTGCCAGCAGCCAAGACTCACAGGGGCAGTACTTC CASSQDSQGQYF
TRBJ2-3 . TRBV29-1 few TGCAGCGTTGGCTCAGGAGGCAGTGGCGCAGATACGCAGTATTTT CSVGSGGSGADTQYF
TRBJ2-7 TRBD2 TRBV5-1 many TGCGCCAGCTCCCGAAATTACCGGGGGGGCAGTAACCACGAGCAGTACTTC CASSRNYRGGSNHEQYF
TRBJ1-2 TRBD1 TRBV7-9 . TGTGCCAGCAGAGCAGGGGGGGGTCATGGCTACACCTTC CASRAGGGHGYTF
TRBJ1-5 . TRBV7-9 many TGTGCCAGCAGCCCCCAGGGGTTACAGCCCCAGCATTTT CASSPQGLQPQHF
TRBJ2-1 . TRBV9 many TGTGCCAGCAGCTCACAAAGCTCCTACAATGAGCAGTTCTTC CASSSQSSYNEQFF
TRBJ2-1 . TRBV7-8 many TGTGCCAGCAGCTTAAGGCGGCCCTCCTACAATGAGCAGTTCTTC CASSLRRPSYNEQFF
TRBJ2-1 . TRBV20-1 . TGCAGTGCTAGAGTGGCCACCTACAATGAGCAGTTCTTC CSARVATYNEQFF
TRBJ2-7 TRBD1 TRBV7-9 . TGTGCCAGCAGCCAAATCGGGTACAGGGGTTCCCTATACGAGCAGTACTTC CASSQIGYRGSLYEQYF
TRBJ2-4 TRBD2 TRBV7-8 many TGTGCCAGCAGCCTGACATTTAGCGGGAGCCACATTCAGTACTTC CASSLTFSGSHIQYF